This TCR beta chain is from a study of blood T cell repertoires in COVID-19. At the level of the study: Collection of acute and convalescent COVID-19 samples took place in the United States, Italy and Spain. From T cells, B-cell-depleted T cells, or PBMCs came the material, which was cDNA or gDNA.

The ends lost 2 bases at V and 6 bases at J; junction bases unmatched: 6. This CDR3 contains 15 residues. CDR1 is SGHRS, CDR2 YFSETQ, per germline. Seattle's enrolled individuals joined amid active infection and were then monitored longitudinally. Original processing notes: It was from reference gene primer amplification that nucleated cell counts were estimated. Generated by immunoSEQ multiplex PCR, the TCRdb table keeps only in-frame clones and is missing some. Clone size and V and J calls were adopted from that table, with D and trimming inferred from the DNA. The table has about 200,000 clones, around four fifths seen once.

This TCR was recovered from a man between 60 and 70 years old with COVID-19, enrolled during active disease. Specimen: peripheral blood. The rearrangement links TRBV5-1 to TRBJ2-1; 9 bases line up with TRBD1. The CDR3 DNA sequence: TGCGCCAGCAGCTTTGGACAGGGGAGGGGCAATGAGCAGTTCTTC. Protein sequence: CASSFGQGRGNEQFF.